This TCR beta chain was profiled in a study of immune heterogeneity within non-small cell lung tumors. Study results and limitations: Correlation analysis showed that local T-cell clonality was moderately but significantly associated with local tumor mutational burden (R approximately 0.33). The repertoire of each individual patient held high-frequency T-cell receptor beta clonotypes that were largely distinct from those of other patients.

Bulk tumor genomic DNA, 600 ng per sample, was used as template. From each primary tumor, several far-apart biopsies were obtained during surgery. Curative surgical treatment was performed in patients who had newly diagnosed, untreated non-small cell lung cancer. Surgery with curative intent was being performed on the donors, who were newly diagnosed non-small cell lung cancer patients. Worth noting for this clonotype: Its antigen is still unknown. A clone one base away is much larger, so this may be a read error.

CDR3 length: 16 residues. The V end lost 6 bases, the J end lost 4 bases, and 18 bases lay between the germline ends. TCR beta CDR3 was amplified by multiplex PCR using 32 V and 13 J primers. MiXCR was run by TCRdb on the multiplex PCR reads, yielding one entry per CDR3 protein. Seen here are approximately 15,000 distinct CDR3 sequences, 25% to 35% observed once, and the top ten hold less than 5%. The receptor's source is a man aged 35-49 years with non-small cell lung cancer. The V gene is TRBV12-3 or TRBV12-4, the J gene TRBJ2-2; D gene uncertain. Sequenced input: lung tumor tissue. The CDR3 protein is CASSPDFGTSTGELFF. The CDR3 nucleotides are TGTGCCAGCAGCCCCGATTTCGGCACGAGCACCGGGGAGCTGTTTTTT.